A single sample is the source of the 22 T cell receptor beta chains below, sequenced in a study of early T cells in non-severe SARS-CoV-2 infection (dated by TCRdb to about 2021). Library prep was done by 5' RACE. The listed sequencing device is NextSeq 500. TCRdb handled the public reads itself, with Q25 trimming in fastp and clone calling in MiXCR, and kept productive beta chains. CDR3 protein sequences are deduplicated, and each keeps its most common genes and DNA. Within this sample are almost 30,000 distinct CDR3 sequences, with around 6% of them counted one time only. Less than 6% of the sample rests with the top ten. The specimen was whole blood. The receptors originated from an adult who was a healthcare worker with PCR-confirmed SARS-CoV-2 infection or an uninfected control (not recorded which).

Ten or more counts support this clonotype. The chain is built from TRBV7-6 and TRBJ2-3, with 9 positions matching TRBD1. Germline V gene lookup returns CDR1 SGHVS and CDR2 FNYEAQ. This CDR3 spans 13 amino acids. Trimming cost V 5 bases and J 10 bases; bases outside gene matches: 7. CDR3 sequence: CASSPRDRDAQYF. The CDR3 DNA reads TGTGCCAGCAGCCCCCGGGACAGGGATGCGCAGTATTTT.

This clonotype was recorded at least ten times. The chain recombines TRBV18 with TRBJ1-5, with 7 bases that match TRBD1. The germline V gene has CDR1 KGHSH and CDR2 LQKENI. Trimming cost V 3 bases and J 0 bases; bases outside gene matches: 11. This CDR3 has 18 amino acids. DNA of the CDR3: TGTGCCAGCTCACCCGATGCAGGGGGAATCTATAGCAATCAGCCCCAGCATTTT. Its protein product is CASSPDAGGIYSNQPQHF.

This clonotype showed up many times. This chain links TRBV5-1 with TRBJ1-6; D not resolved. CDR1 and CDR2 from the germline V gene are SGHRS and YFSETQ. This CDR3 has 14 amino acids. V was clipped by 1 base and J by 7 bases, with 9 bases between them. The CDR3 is CASSLKGKNSPLHF. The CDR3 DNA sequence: TGCGCCAGCAGCTTGAAGGGAAAGAATTCACCCCTCCACTTT.

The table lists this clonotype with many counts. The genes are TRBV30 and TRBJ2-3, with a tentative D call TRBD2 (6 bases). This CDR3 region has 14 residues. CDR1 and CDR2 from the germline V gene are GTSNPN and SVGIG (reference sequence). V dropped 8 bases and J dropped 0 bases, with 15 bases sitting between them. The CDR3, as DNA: TGTGCCATACAGCCGGGACTTAGCACAGATACGCAGTATTTT. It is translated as CAIQPGLSTDTQYF.

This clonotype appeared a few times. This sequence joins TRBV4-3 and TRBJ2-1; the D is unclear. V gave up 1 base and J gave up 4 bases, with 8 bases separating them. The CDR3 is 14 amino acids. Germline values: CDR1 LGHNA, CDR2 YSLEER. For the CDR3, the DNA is TGCGCCAGCAGCCAAGTTGGCAGTTACAATGAGCAGTTCTTC. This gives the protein CASSQVGSYNEQFF.

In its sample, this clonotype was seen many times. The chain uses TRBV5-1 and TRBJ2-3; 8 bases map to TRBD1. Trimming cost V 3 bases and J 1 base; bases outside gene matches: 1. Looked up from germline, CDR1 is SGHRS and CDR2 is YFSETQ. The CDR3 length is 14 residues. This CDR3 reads CASSSGGGTDTQYF. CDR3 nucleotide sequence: TGCGCCAGCAGCTCAGGGGGCGGCACAGATACGCAGTATTTT. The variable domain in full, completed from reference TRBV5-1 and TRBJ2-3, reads KAGVTQTPRYLIKTRGQQVTLSCSPISGHRSVSWYQQTPGQGLQFLFEYFSETQRNKGNFPGRFSGRQFSNSRSEMNVSTLELGDSALYLCASSSGGGTDTQYFGPGTRLTVL.

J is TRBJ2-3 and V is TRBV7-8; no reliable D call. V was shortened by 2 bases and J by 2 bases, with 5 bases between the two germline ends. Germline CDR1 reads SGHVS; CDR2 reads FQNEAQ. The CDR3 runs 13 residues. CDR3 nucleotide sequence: TGTGCCAGCAGCTTATTGACCACAGATACGCAGTATTTT. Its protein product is CASSLLTTDTQYF.

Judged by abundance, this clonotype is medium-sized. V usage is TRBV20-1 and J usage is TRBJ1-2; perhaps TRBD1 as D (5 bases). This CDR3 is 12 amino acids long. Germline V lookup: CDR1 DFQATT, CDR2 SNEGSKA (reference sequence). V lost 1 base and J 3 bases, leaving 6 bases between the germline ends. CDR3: CSARVGDYGYTF. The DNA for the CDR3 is TGCAGTGCTAGAGTGGGGGACTATGGCTACACCTTC.

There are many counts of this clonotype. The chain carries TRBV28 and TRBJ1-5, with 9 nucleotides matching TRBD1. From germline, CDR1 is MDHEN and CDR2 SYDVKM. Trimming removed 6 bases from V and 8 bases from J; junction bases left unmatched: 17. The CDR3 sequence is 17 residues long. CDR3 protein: CASSRRGQGRREKPQHF. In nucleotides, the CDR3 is TGTGCCAGCAGCCGACGGGGACAGGGTCGTAGGGAAAAGCCCCAGCATTTT.

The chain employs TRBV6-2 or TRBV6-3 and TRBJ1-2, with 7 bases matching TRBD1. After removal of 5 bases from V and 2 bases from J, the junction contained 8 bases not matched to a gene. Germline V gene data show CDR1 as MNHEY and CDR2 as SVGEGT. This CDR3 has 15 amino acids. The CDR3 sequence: CASSHAGTVNYGYTF. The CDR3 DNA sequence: TGTGCCAGCAGTCACGCCGGGACAGTCAACTATGGCTACACCTTC.

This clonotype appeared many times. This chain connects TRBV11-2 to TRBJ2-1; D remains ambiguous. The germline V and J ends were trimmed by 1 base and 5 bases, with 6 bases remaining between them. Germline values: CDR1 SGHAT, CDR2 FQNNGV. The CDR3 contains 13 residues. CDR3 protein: CASSLVVNNEQFF. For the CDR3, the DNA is TGTGCCAGCAGCTTAGTTGTAAACAATGAGCAGTTCTTC.

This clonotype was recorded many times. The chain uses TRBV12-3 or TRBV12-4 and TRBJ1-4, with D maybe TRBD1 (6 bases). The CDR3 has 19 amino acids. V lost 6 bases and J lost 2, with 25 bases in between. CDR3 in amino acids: CASSLGSGHPNGTNEKLFF. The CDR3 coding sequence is TGTGCCAGCAGCTTGGGATCGGGACACCCAAACGGGACTAATGAAAAACTGTTTTTT.

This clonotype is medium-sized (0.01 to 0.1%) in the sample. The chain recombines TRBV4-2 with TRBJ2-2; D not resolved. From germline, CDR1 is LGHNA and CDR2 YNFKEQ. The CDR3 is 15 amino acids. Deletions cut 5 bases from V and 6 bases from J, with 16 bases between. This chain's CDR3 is CASSYPNTGPGELFF. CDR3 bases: TGTGCCAGCAGCTACCCGAACACTGGGCCCGGGGAGCTGTTTTTT.

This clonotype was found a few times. CDR3 sequence: CASSFLSNEQFF. DNA of the CDR3: TGTGCCAGCAGTTTTCTCAGCAATGAGCAGTTCTTC. The chain couples TRBV12-3 or TRBV12-4 to TRBJ2-1; D is unclear. The CDR3 contains 12 residues. V was shortened by 3 bases and J by 6 bases, with 6 bases between the two germline ends.

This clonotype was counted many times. The chain's CDR3 is CSVDLGLSYEQYF. CDR3 in DNA: TGCAGCGTTGATTTGGGTTTGTCCTACGAGCAGTACTTC. The V and J genes are TRBV29-1 and TRBJ2-7; D uncertain. The CDR3 covers 13 residues. V was trimmed by 3 bases and J by 1 base, leaving 10 bases between them. Germline CDR1 is SQVTM and CDR2 is ANQGSEA.

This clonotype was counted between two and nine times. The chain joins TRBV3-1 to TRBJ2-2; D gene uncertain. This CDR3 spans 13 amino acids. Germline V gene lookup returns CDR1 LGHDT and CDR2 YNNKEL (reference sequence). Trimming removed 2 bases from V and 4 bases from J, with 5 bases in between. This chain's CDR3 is CASSQLATGELFF. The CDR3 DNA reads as TGTGCCAGCAGCCAACTGGCCACCGGGGAGCTGTTTTTT. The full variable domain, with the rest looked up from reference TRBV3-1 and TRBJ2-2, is DTAVSQTPKYLVTQMGNDKSIKCEQNLGHDTMYWYKQDSKKFLKIMFSYNNKELIINETVPNRFSPKSPDKAHLNLHINSLELGDSAVYFCASSQLATGELFFGEGSRLTVL.

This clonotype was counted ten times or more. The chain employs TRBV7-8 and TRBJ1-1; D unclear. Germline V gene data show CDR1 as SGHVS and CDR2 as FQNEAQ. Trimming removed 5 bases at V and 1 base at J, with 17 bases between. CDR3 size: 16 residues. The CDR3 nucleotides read TGTGCCAGCAGCGGTGTAGCCCTCAGAGCGAACACTGAAGCTTTCTTT. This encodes CASSGVALRANTEAFF.

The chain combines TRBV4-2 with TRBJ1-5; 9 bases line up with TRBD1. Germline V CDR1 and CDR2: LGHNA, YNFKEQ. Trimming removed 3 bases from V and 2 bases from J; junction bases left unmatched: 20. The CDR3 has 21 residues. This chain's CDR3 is CASSQVLSWTGERRGNQPQHF. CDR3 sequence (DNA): TGTGCCAGCAGCCAGGTTCTCTCCTGGACAGGGGAGCGCAGAGGCAATCAGCCCCAGCATTTT.

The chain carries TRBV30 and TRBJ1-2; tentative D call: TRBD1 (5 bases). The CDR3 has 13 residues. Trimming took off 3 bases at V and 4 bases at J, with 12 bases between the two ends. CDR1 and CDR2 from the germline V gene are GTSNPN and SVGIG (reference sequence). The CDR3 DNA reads TGTGCCTGGAGCCGGGACGGAAGCTATGGCTACACCTTC. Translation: CAWSRDGSYGYTF.

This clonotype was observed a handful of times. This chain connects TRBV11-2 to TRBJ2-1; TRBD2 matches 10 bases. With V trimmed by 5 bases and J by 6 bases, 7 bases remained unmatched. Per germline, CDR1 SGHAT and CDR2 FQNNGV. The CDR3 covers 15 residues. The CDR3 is CASSPGTSVRNEQFF. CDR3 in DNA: TGTGCCAGCAGCCCCGGGACTAGCGTACGCAATGAGCAGTTCTTC.

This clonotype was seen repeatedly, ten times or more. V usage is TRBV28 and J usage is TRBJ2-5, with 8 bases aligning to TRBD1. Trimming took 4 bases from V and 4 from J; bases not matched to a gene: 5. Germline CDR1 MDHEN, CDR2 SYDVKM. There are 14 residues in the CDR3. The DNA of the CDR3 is TGTGCCAGCAGTTCCCCAACAGGGGGAGAGACCCAGTACTTC. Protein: CASSSPTGGETQYF.

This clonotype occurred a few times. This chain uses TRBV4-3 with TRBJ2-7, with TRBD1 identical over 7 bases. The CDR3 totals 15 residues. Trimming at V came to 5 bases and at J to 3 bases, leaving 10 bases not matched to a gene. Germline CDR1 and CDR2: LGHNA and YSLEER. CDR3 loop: CASSSRDSGIYEQYF. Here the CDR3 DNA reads TGCGCCAGCAGCTCCCGGGACAGTGGGATCTACGAGCAGTACTTC.